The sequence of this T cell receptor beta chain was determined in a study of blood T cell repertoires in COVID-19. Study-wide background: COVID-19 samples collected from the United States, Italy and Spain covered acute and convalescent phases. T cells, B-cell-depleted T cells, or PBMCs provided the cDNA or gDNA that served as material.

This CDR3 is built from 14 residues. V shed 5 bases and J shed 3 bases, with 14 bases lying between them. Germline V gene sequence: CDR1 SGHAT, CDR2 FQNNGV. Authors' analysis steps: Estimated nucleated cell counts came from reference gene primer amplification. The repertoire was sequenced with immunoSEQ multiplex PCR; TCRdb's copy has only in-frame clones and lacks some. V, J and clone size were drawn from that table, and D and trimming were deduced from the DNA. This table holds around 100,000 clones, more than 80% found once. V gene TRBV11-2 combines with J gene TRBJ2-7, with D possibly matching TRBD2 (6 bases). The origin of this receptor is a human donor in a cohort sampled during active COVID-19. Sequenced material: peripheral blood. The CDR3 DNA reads TGTGCCAGCAGCATGACTAGAGTTGACTACGAGCAGTACTTC. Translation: CASSMTRVDYEQYF. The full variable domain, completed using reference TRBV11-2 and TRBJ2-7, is EAGVAQSPRYKIIEKRQSVAFWCNPISGHATLYWYQQILGQGPKLLIQFQNNGVVDDSQLPKDRFSAERLKGVDSTLKIQPAKLEDSAVYLCASSMTRVDYEQYFGPGTRLTVT.